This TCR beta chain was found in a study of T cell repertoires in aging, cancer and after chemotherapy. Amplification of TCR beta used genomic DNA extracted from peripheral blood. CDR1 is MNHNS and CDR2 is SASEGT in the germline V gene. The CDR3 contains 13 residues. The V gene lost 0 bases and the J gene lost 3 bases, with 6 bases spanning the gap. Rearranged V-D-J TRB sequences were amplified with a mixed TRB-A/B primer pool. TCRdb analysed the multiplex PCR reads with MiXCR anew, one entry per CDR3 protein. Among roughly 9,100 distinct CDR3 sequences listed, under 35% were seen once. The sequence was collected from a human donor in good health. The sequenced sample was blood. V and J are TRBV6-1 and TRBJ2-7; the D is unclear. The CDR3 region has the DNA TGTGCCAGCAGTGAAGCGGCTTTCTACGAGCAGTACGTC. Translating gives CASSEAAFYEQYV.